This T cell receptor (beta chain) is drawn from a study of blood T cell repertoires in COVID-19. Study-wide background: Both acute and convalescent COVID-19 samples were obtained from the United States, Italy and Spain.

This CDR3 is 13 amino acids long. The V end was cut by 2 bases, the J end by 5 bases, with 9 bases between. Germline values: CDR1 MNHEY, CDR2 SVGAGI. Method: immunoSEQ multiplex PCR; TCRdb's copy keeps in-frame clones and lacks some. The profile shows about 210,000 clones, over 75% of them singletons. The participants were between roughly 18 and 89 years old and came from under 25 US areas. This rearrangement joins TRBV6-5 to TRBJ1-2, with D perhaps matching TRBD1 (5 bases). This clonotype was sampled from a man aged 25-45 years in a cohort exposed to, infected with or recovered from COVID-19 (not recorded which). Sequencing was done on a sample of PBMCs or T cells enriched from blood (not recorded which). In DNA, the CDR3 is TGTGCCAGCAGTTACCCGGGGGGATATGGCTACACCTTC. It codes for CASSYPGGYGYTF.